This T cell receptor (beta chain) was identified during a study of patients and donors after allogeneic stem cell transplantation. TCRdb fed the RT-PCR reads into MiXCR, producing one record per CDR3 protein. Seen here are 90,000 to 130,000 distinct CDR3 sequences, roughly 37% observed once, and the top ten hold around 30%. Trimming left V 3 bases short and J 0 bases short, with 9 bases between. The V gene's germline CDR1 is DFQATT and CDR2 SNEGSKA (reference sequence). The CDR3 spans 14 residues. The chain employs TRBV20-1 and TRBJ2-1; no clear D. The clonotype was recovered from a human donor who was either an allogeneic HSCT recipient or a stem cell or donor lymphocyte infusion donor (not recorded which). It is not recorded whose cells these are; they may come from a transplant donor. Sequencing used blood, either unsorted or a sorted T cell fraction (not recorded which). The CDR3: CSASGRSSYNEQFF. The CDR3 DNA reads TGCAGTGCTAGTGGTCGATCCTCCTACAATGAGCAGTTCTTC.